The present entry profiles one TCR beta chain with its context. Donors comprised healthy HIV-negative adults lacking recent acute infections or vaccinations. This record comes from a study of shared clonotypes between healthy human individuals. Study details: Donors consisted of a couple of women and a few men between 18 and 49.

Some clones are missing from TCRdb's copy, which holds only in-frame ones; the method was immunoSEQ multiplex PCR. The repertoire consists of more than 450,000 clones, with roughly 78% occurring once and the leading ten covering about an eighth. The sample was PBMCs. This clonotype was obtained from a woman between 35 and 50 years old in good health. Some clones in this sample may be carry-over from other donors' samples.

The DNA for the CDR3 is TGTGCCAGCAGCCCCCGGACAGGGAGCTACAATGAGCAGTTCTTC. Amino acid sequence: CASSPRTGSYNEQFF. This chain links TRBV7-3 with TRBJ2-1; TRBD1 agrees at 8 bases. The CDR3 consists of 15 residues. Germline V gene data show CDR1 as SGHTA and CDR2 as FQGTGA. J was trimmed by 3 bases and V by 5 bases; bases with no gene match: 6.